The present T cell receptor beta chain was sequenced within a study of blood T cell repertoires in COVID-19. Overall study: Specimens from acute and convalescent COVID-19 originated in the United States, Italy and Spain. Nucleic acid was either cDNA or gDNA, and it came from T cells, B-cell-depleted T cells, or PBMCs.

Germline assignment: CDR1 SGDLS and CDR2 YYNGEE. J gave up 0 bases and V 4 bases, and 7 bases lay outside the gene matches. CDR3 size: 16 residues. The study assigned cohorts using participant-reported clinical history. Study processing details: Quantification of nucleated cells was approximated via reference gene primer amplification. Clones were sequenced by immunoSEQ multiplex PCR, and TCRdb holds only the in-frame ones, with some missing. From that table come the V and J calls and clone size; the DNA was used to work out D and trimming. The sample lists about 200,000 clones, nearly 90% occurring once.

This TCR came from a woman aged 25 to 39 with acute COVID-19. Sequencing used PBMCs or T cells enriched from blood (not recorded which). The chain has TRBV9 and TRBJ2-1; 7 positions agree with TRBD1. CDR3 DNA: TGTGCCAGCAGCCCGAGGGACAGCAGCTCCTACAATGAGCAGTTCTTC. Residues: CASSPRDSSSYNEQFF.